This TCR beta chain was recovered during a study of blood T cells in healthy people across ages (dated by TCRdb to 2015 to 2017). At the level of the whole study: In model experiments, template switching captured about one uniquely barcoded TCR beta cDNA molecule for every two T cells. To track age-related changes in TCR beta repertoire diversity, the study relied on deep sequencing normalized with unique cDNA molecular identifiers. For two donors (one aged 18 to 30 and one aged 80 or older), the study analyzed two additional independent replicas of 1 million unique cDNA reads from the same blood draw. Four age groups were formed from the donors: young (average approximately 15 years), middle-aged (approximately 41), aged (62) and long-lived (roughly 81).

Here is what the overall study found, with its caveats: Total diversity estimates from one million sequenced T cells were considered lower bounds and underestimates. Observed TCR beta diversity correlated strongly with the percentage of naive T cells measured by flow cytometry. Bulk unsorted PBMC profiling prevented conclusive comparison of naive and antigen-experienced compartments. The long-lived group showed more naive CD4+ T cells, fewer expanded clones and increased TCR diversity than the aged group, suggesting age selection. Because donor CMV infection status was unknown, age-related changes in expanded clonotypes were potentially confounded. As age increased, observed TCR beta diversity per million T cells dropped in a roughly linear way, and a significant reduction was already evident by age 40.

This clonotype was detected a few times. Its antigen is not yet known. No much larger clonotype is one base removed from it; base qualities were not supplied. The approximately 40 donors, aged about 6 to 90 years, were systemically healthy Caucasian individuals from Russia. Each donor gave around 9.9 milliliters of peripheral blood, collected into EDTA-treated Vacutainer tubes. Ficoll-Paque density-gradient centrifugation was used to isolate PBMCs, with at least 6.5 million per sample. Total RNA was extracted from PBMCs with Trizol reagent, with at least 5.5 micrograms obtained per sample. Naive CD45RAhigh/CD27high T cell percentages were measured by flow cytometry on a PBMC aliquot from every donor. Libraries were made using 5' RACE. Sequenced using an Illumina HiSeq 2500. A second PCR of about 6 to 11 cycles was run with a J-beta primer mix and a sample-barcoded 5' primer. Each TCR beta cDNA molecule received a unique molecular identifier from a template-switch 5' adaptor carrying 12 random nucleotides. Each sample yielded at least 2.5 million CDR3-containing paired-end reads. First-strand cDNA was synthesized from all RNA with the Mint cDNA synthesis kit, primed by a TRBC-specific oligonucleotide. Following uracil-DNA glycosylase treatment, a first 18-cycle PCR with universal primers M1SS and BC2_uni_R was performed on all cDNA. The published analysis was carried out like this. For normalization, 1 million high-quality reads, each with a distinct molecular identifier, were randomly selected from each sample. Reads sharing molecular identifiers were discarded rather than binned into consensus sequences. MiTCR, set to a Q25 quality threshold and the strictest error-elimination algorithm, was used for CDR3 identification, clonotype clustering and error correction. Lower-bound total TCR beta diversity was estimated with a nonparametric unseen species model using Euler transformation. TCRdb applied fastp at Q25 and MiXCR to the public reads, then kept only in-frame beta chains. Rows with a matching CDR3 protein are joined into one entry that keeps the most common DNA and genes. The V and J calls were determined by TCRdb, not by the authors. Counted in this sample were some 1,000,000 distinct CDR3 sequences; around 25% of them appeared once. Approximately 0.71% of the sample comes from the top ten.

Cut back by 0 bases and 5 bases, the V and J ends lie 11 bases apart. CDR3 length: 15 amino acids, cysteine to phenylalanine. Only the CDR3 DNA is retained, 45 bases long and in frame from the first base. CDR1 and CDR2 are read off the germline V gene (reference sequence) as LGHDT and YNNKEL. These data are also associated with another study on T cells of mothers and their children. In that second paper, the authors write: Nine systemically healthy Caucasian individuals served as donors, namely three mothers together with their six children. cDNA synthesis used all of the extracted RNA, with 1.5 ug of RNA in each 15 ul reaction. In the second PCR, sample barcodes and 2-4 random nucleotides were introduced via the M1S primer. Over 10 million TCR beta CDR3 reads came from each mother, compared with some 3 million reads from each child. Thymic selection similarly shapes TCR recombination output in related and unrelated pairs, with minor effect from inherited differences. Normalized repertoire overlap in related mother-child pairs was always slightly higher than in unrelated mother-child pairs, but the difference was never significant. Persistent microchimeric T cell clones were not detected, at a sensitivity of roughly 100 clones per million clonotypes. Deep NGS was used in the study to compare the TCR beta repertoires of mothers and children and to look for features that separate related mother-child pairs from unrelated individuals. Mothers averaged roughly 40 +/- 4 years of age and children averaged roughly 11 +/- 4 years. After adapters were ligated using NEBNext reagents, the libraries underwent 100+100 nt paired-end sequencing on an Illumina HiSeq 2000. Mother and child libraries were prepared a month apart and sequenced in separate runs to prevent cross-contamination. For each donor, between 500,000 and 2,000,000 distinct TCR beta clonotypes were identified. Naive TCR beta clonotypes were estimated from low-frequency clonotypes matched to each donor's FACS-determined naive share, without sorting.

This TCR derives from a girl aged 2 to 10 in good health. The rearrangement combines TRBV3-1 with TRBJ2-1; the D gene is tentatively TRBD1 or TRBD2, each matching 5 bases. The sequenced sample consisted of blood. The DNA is TGTGCCAGCAGCCAAGATTTCGGGGCGGACAATGAGCAGTTCTTC. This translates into CASSQDFGADNEQFF.